This TCR beta chain was sequenced in a study of blood T cell repertoires in COVID-19. Overall study: The origin of the acute and convalescent COVID-19 samples was the United States, Italy and Spain. The cDNA or gDNA used as material had been derived from T cells, B-cell-depleted T cells, or PBMCs.

Recruitment covered 25 or so US areas and drew participants whose ages spanned roughly 18 to 89 years. What the recovered Cohort 3 donors had was two negative PCRs, clearance, or symptom resolution. Assay used: immunoSEQ multiplex PCR; TCRdb lists only in-frame clones, some missing. There are about 300,000 clones in the sample; approximately 90% occur only once, and around 4% lies in the top ten. CDR3 length: 15 residues. Germline-derived CDR1 and CDR2 are ENHRY and SYGVKD. Trimming took 3 bases from V and 2 from J; bases not matched to a gene: 6. This clone has just a few counts. V gene TRBV10-3 combines with J gene TRBJ2-7, with 8 nucleotides matching TRBD1. The source material was PBMCs or T cells enriched from blood (not recorded which). The sequence derives from a young man who had recovered from COVID-19. The CDR3 DNA reads as TGTGCCATCAGTGACGGTAACAGGGGGACCTACGAGCAGTACTTC. The encoded protein is CAISDGNRGTYEQYF.